The present TCR beta chain was sequenced within a study of blood T cell dynamics during melanoma immunotherapy. DNA loading was fixed at 350 to 450 ng for all bulk PBMC samples. The table came from immunoSEQ multiplex PCR; TCRdb's copy has only in-frame clones and leaves some out. Among approximately 9,700 clones listed, over 75% were seen once. The CDR3 spans 12 residues. Germline V lookup: CDR1 KGHSH, CDR2 LQKENI. V shed 2 bases and J shed 3 bases, with 4 bases lying between them. With respect to this clone: Other DNA sequences in the sample encode the same CDR3.

Time point: pre-treatment baseline. Blood was drawn before treatment and at week 3 after checkpoint blockade. Specimen: blood, collected from a patient treated with checkpoint blockade. The chain carries TRBV18 and TRBJ1-1; D remains ambiguous. The receptor's source is a human donor with melanoma. The CDR3: CASSPSDTEAFF. The CDR3 DNA reads as TGTGCCAGCTCACCAAGTGACACTGAAGCTTTCTTT.